The 12 T cell receptor beta chains listed next were all sequenced from one sample in a study of shared clonotypes between healthy human individuals. Profiling relied on immunoSEQ multiplex PCR, and the TCRdb table lists in-frame clones only, not all of them. This table holds roughly 1,500,000 clones, approximately 98.5% found once. The sequenced sample consisted of naive CD4+ T cells sorted from blood. Indicated subset: CD45RA+ positively selected. All receptors derive from a man in his thirties or forties in good health.

J is TRBJ2-1 and V is TRBV5-4, with 11 positions matching TRBD2. Germline CDR1 is SGHNT and CDR2 is YYREEE (reference sequence). This CDR3 comprises 15 residues. The junction had 5 bases not matched to a gene; V was cut back by 1 base and J by 8 bases. CDR3 coding DNA: TGTGCCAGCAGCTTGACTAGCGGGAGTGGGGATGAGCAGTTCTTC. Translating it yields CASSLTSGSGDEQFF.

The V call is TRBV10-3, the J call TRBJ2-1, with TRBD2 matching 8 bases. The trim removed 3 bases at V and 8 bases at J, leaving 9 bases unmatched. CDR3 length: 15 residues. The V gene's germline CDR1 is ENHRY and CDR2 SYGVKD. CDR3 sequence reads: CAISEIQGLAYEQFF. CDR3 coding DNA: TGTGCCATCAGTGAAATCCAAGGACTAGCCTATGAGCAGTTCTTC.

This clone showed up just once. The sample has other DNA sequences that encode this CDR3 too. The rearrangement joins TRBV29-1 to TRBJ2-1; D may be TRBD2 (5 bases). Looked up from germline, CDR1 is SQVTM and CDR2 is ANQGSEA. This CDR3 comprises 14 residues. V was pared by 4 bases and J by 0 bases, with 10 bases between. The CDR3 is CSVVAGSSYNEQFF. In DNA, the CDR3 is TGCAGCGTTGTGGCGGGTAGCTCCTACAATGAGCAGTTCTTC.

The rearrangement links TRBV29-1 to TRBJ1-4; no definite D call. From germline, CDR1 is SQVTM and CDR2 ANQGSEA. Trimming stripped 0 bases from V and 11 bases from J, with 7 bases between. CDR3 size: 11 residues. The CDR3 reads CSVEDRRKLFF. CDR3 nucleotide sequence: TGCAGCGTTGAAGACCGACGTAAACTGTTTTTT.

The V call is TRBV5-6, the J call TRBJ2-7; D is ambiguous. Germline assignment: CDR1 SGHDT and CDR2 YYEEEE. The CDR3 consists of 15 residues. V was trimmed by 2 bases and J by 0 bases, leaving 12 bases between them. The chain's CDR3 is CASSFPRQSSYEQYF. CDR3 DNA sequence: TGTGCCAGCAGCTTTCCACGTCAGTCCTCCTACGAGCAGTACTTC.

V is TRBV15 and J is TRBJ2-2; 8 nucleotides match TRBD2. The J segment lost 7 bases and the V segment lost 3 bases, leaving 7 bases of the junction unmatched. This CDR3 has 15 amino acids. CDR1 is LNHNV, CDR2 YYDKDF, per germline (reference sequence). In DNA, the CDR3 is TGTGCCACCAGCAGCCGGGGACTAGGGTTCGGGGAGCTGTTTTTT. Amino acids: CATSSRGLGFGELFF.

V is TRBV5-1 and J is TRBJ1-1; D perhaps matches TRBD1 (6 bases). V dropped 4 bases and J dropped 3 bases, with 16 bases sitting between them. The CDR3 is 15 amino acids. Germline CDR1 is SGHRS and CDR2 is YFSETQ. The chain's CDR3 is CASSPFSQGDTEAFF. The CDR3 bases are TGCGCCAGCAGCCCGTTCTCACAGGGCGACACTGAAGCTTTCTTT.

The gene calls are TRBV5-6 and TRBJ1-1; D gene unclear. The CDR3 covers 13 residues. Trimming took 1 base from V and 5 from J, leaving 9 bases between them. The germline gives CDR1 SGHDT, CDR2 YYEEEE. CDR3 region: CASSLTGETEAFF. For the CDR3, the DNA is TGTGCCAGCAGCTTGACCGGGGAGACTGAAGCTTTCTTT.

The rearrangement uses TRBV11-2 and TRBJ1-4; 9 bases match TRBD1. CDR1 is SGHAT and CDR2 is FQNNGV in the germline V gene. V dropped 5 bases and J dropped 7; count of bases not matched to a gene: 11. The CDR3 is made up of 16 amino acids. In nucleotides, the CDR3 is TGTGCCAGCAGCCCCTTGGGGACAGGGAGAGTTGAAAAACTGTTTTTT. Translated, it gives CASSPLGTGRVEKLFF.

V gene TRBV5-1 combines with J gene TRBJ2-5; tentative D call: TRBD2 (6 bases). Deletions cut 4 bases from V and 4 bases from J, with 14 bases between. The CDR3 has 14 residues. The germline V gene encodes CDR1 SGHRS and CDR2 YFSETQ. The CDR3 DNA sequence: TGCGCCAGCAGCCCGACTCTAGCGATAGAGACCCAGTACTTC. Protein product: CASSPTLAIETQYF.

Here the CDR3 reads CSVDSAGSTGELFF. The CDR3 region has the DNA TGCAGCGTTGATTCCGCAGGGTCCACCGGGGAGCTGTTTTTT. The chain couples TRBV29-1 to TRBJ2-2, with D possibly being TRBD1 (5 bases). Germline V gene sequence: CDR1 SQVTM, CDR2 ANQGSEA. The V gene lost 3 bases and the J gene lost 4 bases, with 12 bases spanning the gap. The CDR3 runs 14 residues.

V and J are TRBV5-1 and TRBJ2-2, with TRBD2 identical over 7 bases. Unmatched junction bases numbered 3, after V lost 5 bases and J lost 5 bases. Germline V gene sequence: CDR1 SGHRS, CDR2 YFSETQ. The CDR3 sequence is 13 residues long. CDR3 sequence reads: CASRAGFTGELFF. In nucleotides, the CDR3 is TGCGCCAGCAGAGCGGGGTTTACCGGGGAGCTGTTTTTT.